This T cell receptor (beta chain) was retrieved from a study of blood T cell repertoires in COVID-19. Across the whole study: Italy, Spain and the United States were the sources of the convalescent and acute COVID-19 samples. PBMCs, B-cell-depleted T cells, or T cells provided the cDNA or gDNA that made up the material.

Per the original methods: Nucleated cell counts were estimated from reference gene primer amplification. Data came from immunoSEQ multiplex PCR; TCRdb stores just in-frame clones and leaves some out. V and J calls plus clone size are reproduced from that table; the DNA served to infer D and trimming. Among about 97,000 clones listed, approximately 90% were seen once. The V gene lost 1 base and the J gene lost 4 bases, with 11 bases spanning the gap. Germline CDR1 reads LGHDT; CDR2 reads YNNKEL (reference sequence). CDR3 length: 15 residues. Sequenced material: peripheral blood. This TCR came from a man between 60 and 75 years old with acute or convalescent COVID-19. This chain uses TRBV3-1 (or the pseudogene TRBV3-2) with TRBJ1-3; tentative D call: TRBD1 (5 bases). Here the CDR3 DNA reads TGTGCCAGCAGCCAAGGAGGCAGGGTCGGAAACACCATATATTTT. Protein product: CASSQGGRVGNTIYF.